This T cell receptor (beta chain) was sequenced during a study of regulatory T cells in long-lasting Graves disease. Looking at the study overall: Treatment with antithyroid drugs for over 5 years, together with positive TSH receptor antibodies, meant persistent Graves' disease.

Study-wide results and caveats: TCR diversity in persistent Graves' patients was below that of newly diagnosed ones.

iRepertoire HTBI primers and Arm-PCR of CDR3 regions built TCR beta libraries. In TCRdb, the multiplex PCR reads were re-called with MiXCR into one record per CDR3 protein. This sample yields 400,000 to 500,000 distinct CDR3 sequences, of which 20% to 25% are seen a single time; about an eighth belongs to the top ten. The table lists this clonotype with many counts. The antigen remains undetermined. The time point denotes: persistent/refractory GD, antithyroid drugs over 5 years with positive TRAb. The TCR library was made from RNA extracted from PBMCs. Patients met American Thyroid Association criteria for Graves' disease. From each patient, about 8.3 milliliters of peripheral blood was drawn and collected into an EDTA anticoagulant tube. Germline lookup yields CDR1 MNHEY and CDR2 SMNVEV (reference sequence). CDR3 length: 14 amino acids. The germline V and J ends were trimmed by 4 bases and 4 bases, with 10 bases remaining between them.

The V and J genes are TRBV27 and TRBJ1-4; possibly TRBD1 for D (6 bases). This clonotype originated in a female donor with Graves disease. The sample in question was peripheral blood mononuclear cells (PBMCs), obtained when the disease was refractory, from a patient treated with antithyroid drugs. CDR3 loop: CASSSGTLNEKLFF. DNA for the CDR3: TGTGCCAGCAGTTCCGGGACACTTAATGAAAAACTGTTTTTT.